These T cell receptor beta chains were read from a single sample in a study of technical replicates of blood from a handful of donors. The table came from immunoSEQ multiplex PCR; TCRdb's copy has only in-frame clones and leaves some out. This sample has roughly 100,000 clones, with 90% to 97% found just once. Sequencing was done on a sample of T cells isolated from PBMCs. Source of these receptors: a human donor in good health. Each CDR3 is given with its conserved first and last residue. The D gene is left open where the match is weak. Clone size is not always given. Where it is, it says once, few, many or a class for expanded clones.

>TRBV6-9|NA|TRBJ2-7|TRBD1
TGTGCCAGCAGCCCTGACAGGGTAGGGTACGAGCAGTACTTC
CASSPDRVGYEQYF
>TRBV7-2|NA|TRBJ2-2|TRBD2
TGTGCCAGCAGCTCGATTCCTAGCGGGTATACGAACACCGGGGAGCTGTTTTTT
CASSSIPSGYTNTGELFF
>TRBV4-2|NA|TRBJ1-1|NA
TGTGCCAGCAGCCAAGAACCCAGGGCTATCACTGAAGCTTTCTTT
CASSQEPRAITEAFF
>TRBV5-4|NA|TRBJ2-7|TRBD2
TGTGCCAGCAGCCCACCCGGACTAGCGGTGGGGGAGCAGTACTTC
CASSPPGLAVGEQYF
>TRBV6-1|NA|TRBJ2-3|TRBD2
TGTGCCAGCAGTGATTTTCTCCCCGGGACTAGCGGGATGAGCACAGATACGCAGTATTTT
CASSDFLPGTSGMSTDTQYF
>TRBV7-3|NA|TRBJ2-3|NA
TGTGCCAGCAGCTTAAGGCCGGGAGATACGCAGTATTTT
CASSLRPGDTQYF
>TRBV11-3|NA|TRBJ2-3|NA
TGTGCCAGCAGCTTACAGGGCCCAGATACGCAGTATTTT
CASSLQGPDTQYF
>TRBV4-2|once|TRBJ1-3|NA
TGTGCCAGCAGCCAATTCCGGGGGAACACCATATATTTT
CASSQFRGNTIYF
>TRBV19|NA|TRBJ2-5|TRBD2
TGTGCCAGTAGTATAACTAGCGGGTGGGAAGAGACCCAGTACTTC
CASSITSGWEETQYF
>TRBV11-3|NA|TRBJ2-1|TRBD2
TGTGCCAGCAGCCACCACGGGACTAATTACAATGAGCAGTTCTTC
CASSHHGTNYNEQFF
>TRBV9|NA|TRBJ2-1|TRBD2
TGTGCCAGCAGCGTGCGGGGGGGATCCATATTAACGAACAATGAGCAGTTCTTC
CASSVRGGSILTNNEQFF
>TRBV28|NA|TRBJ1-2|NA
TGTGCCAGCAGTTACAGGGTGCAGGTGGGTGGCTACACCTTC
CASSYRVQVGGYTF
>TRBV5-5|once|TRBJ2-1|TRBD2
TGTGCCAGCAGCCTTAGCCCCTTGCTAGCGGGAGCGGATGAGCAGTTCTTC
CASSLSPLLAGADEQFF
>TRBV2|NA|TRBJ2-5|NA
TGTGCCAGCATTTTTGCGGCGCAAGAGACCCAGTACTTC
CASIFAAQETQYF
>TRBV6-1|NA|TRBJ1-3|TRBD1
TGTGCCAGCAGTGATGACAGGGGCGGAAACACCATATATTTT
CASSDDRGGNTIYF
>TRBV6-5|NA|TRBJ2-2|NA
TGTGCCAGCAGTTACGGCCTTCCGAACACCGGGGAGCTGTTTTTT
CASSYGLPNTGELFF
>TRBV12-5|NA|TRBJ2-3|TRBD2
TGTGCTAGTGGTTTGGACCGACTATTAGAGCGGGAGAGCACAGATACGCAGTATTTT
CASGLDRLLERESTDTQYF
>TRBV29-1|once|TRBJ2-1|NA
TGCAGCGCGCCCCCAGGGGTAGGTGAGCAGTTCTTC
CSAPPGVGEQFF
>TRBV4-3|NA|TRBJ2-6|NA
TGCGCCAGCAGCCAAGATCGAGCAAGTTGGTCTGGGGCCAACGTCCTGACTTTC
CASSQDRASWSGANVLTF
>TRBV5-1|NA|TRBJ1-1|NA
TGCGCCAGCAGCTTACAGGTACAGAACACTGAAGCTTTCTTT
CASSLQVQNTEAFF
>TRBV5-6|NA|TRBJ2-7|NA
TGTGCCAGCAGCAAAAGCTGGACAATCGAGCAGTACTTC
CASSKSWTIEQYF
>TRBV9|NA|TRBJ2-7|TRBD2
TGTGCCAGCAGCGAATTCGCTAGCGGGGTCGGTAGCTACGAGCAGTACTTC
CASSEFASGVGSYEQYF
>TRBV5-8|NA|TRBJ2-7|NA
TGTGCCAGCAGCTTCGGTCTTTACTCCTACGAGCAGTACTTC
CASSFGLYSYEQYF
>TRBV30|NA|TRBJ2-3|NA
TGTGCCTGGAGGTCCTCTGAGGGCCCCCTTACCACAGATACGCAGTATTTT
CAWRSSEGPLTTDTQYF
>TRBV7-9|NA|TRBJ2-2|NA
TGTGCCAGCAGCCCGGGGGTTGGGACCGGGGAGCTGTTTTTT
CASSPGVGTGELFF
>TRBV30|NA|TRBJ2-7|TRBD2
TGTGCCTGGAAGGGACTAGCGGGTGCCTCATCCGCCCTTACCTCCGAGCAGTACTTC
CAWKGLAGASSALTSEQYF
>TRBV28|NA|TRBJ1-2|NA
TGTGCCAGCAGTTTATTATCAGGGCTCTATGGCTACACCTTC
CASSLLSGLYGYTF
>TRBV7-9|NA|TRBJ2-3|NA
TGTGCCAGCAGCCTAACACAGGTCACAGATACGCAGTATTTT
CASSLTQVTDTQYF
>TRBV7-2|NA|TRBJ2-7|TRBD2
TGTGCCAGCAGCTTGACTAGCGGGAGTAGCGAGCAGTACTTC
CASSLTSGSSEQYF
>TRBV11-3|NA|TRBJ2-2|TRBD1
TGTGCCAGCAGCCTACGTACAGGGACAGAGGGCACCGGGGAGCTGTTTTTT
CASSLRTGTEGTGELFF
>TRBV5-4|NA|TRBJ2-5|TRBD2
TGTGCCAGCAGCTTGAGGACTAGCGGGGAGACCCAGTACTTC
CASSLRTSGETQYF
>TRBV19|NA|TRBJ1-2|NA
TGTGCCAGTACCGCCGACGGGAACTATGGCTACACCTTC
CASTADGNYGYTF
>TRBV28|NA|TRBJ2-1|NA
TGTGCCAGCAGTCCCCGACTGACAGGAGACAATGAGCAGTTCTTC
CASSPRLTGDNEQFF
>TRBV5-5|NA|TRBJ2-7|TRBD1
TGTGCCACTTCGGGACAGGGTCTAAAGGAGCAGTACTTC
CATSGQGLKEQYF
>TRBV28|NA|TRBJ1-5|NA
TGTGCCAGCAGACGACGACTTGGGAATCAGCCCCAGCATTTT
CASRRRLGNQPQHF
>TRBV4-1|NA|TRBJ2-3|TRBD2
TGCGCCAGCAGCCAAGAACTAGCGGGAGAGGGAGATACGCAGTATTTT
CASSQELAGEGDTQYF
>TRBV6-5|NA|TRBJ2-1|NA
TGTGCCAGCAGTTACGCGCGATCGGTTCTCAATGAGCAGTTCTTC
CASSYARSVLNEQFF
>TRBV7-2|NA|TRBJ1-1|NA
TGTGCCAGCAGTATAAGAGCGGAAGCTTTCTTT
CASSIRAEAFF
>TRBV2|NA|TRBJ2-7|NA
TGTGCCAGCTGTCGACTACTCTACGAGCAGTACTTC
CASCRLLYEQYF
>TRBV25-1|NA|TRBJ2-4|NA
TGTGCCAGCAGTGAATTCGGGGGAAAAAACATTCAGTACTTC
CASSEFGGKNIQYF